Sequencing of this T cell receptor (beta chain) was carried out in a study of T cell repertoires in cytomegalovirus infection. Study context: Both recently identified HLA-C-restricted and well-studied HLA-B-restricted CMV epitopes were used in the study. Indications came from public TCR beta signatures; they pointed to CMV infection and to a matching HLA type.

Study results and caveats: There were carriers of CMV plus the relevant HLA, and cumulative public TCR beta family frequency identified them.

Germline lookup yields CDR1 SGHVS and CDR2 FNYEAQ. Unmatched junction bases numbered 9, after V lost 3 bases and J lost 6 bases. The CDR3 has 17 residues. TCRdb used MiXCR to reprocess the reads, holding one entry per CDR3 protein. The sample lists about 130,000 distinct CDR3 sequences, 32% occurring once. Remarks on this clonotype: Its antigen is unidentified.

The J gene is TRBJ2-2, the V gene TRBV7-6; TRBD1 agrees at 11 bases. This receptor was taken from a human donor in good health (CMV status not recorded). Some clones in this sample may be carry-over from other donors' samples. The sample in question was CD8+ T cells from cultured PBMCs, obtained from culture after CMV antigen stimulation. The CDR3 region has the DNA TGTGCCAGCAGCTTCTTCTTAGGACAGGGGGCGGCCGGGGAGCTGTTTTTT. It encodes CASSFFLGQGAAGELFF.